Listed below are T cell receptor beta chains from one sample, sequenced in a study of blood T cells in healthy people across ages. MiXCR, run by TCRdb on the 5' RACE reads, gives a single entry per CDR3 protein. Here the sample spans about a million distinct CDR3 sequences, about 51% being singletons. Source material: blood. Every receptor here comes from a woman aged 60-70 years in good health. The CDR3 runs from the conserved cysteine through the conserved F or W. The D gene is left open where the match is weak. The listing skips clone size in some rows; elsewhere it reads once, few, many or a size class.

d_call,clone_size,j_call,v_call,cdr3_aa,cdr3_nt
NA,NA,TRBJ1-5,TRBV30,CAWSVPYNQPQHF,TGTGCCTGGAGTGTGCCGTACAATCAGCCCCAGCATTTT
TRBD1,NA,TRBJ2-7,TRBV28,CASSSDRELYEQYF,TGTGCCAGCAGTTCCGACAGGGAGCTTTACGAGCAGTACTTC
NA,NA,TRBJ1-6,TRBV6-5,CASSFRVDSPLHF,TGTGCCAGCAGTTTTAGAGTGGATTCACCCCTCCACTTT
TRBD1,NA,TRBJ2-2,TRBV5-1,CASSSWTGGTGELFF,TGCGCCAGCAGCTCCTGGACAGGGGGAACCGGGGAGCTGTTTTTT
NA,NA,TRBJ2-5,TRBV27,CASSLSGARKVNEQYF,TGTGCCAGCAGTTTATCGGGGGCCCGCAAGGTTAATGAGCAGTACTTC
TRBD2,NA,TRBJ2-1,TRBV6-2/TRBV6-3,CASSYDPAEGSGRVSGYNEQFF,TGTGCCAGCAGTTACGATCCCGCGGAGGGTAGCGGGAGGGTAAGCGGCTACAATGAGCAGTTCTTC
NA,NA,TRBJ2-3,TRBV7-3,CASSPSAGFVDTQYF,TGTGCCAGCAGCCCAAGTGCGGGTTTTGTAGATACGCAGTATTTT
NA,NA,TRBJ1-6,TRBV28,CASRPTWANSPLHF,TGTGCCAGCAGGCCGACATGGGCGAATTCACCCCTCCACTTT
TRBD2,once,TRBJ2-2,TRBV7-2,CASSLGAGGPAGELFF,TGTGCCAGCAGCCTCGGAGCGGGAGGGCCTGCCGGGGAGCTGTTTTTT
NA,NA,TRBJ2-7,TRBV7-2,CASSPQGIEQYF,TGTGCCAGCAGCCCCCAGGGGATCGAGCAGTACTTC
NA,many,TRBJ2-3,TRBV7-2,CASSSGLSTDTQYF,TGTGCCAGCAGCTCTGGGCTGAGCACAGATACGCAGTATTTT
NA,many,TRBJ2-6,TRBV5-1,CASSVAPSGANVLTF,TGCGCCAGCAGCGTGGCGCCCTCTGGGGCCAACGTCCTGACTTTC
TRBD2,few,TRBJ2-7,TRBV6-2/TRBV6-3,CASSTGTSAYEQYF,TGTGCCAGCAGCACCGGGACTAGCGCCTACGAGCAGTACTTC
TRBD2,few,TRBJ2-3,TRBV4-1,CASSQGSSGRFGTDTQYF,TGCGCCAGCAGCCAAGGTAGTAGCGGGAGATTCGGCACAGATACGCAGTATTTT
TRBD2,few,TRBJ2-7,TRBV6-2/TRBV6-3,CASSYLLLGGRINEQYF,TGTGCCAGCAGTTACCTACTTTTGGGCGGGAGAATCAACGAGCAGTACTTC
NA,NA,TRBJ2-4,TRBV21-1,CASTPVEQYF,TGTGCCAGCACCCCTGTAGAGCAGTACTTC
NA,NA,TRBJ1-5,TRBV14,CASSQDPGQPQHF,TGTGCCAGCAGCCAAGATCCGGGGCAGCCCCAGCATTTT
NA,NA,TRBJ2-5,TRBV4-1,CASSGSSQETQYF,TGCGCCAGCAGCGGTAGTTCTCAAGAGACCCAGTACTTC
TRBD1,NA,TRBJ1-4,TRBV4-1,CASSQEQGVAEKLFF,TGCGCCAGCAGCCAAGAACAGGGGGTAGCAGAAAAACTGTTTTTT
TRBD1,NA,TRBJ1-4,TRBV4-2,CASSQVGTGGEKLFF,TGTGCCAGCAGCCAAGTGGGGACAGGGGGGGAAAAACTGTTTTTT
TRBD1,NA,TRBJ1-6,TRBV7-4,CASSFLNRPGAPTGSPHF,TGTGCCAGCAGCTTTCTCAACAGGCCTGGGGCCCCGACAGGGAGCCCCCACTTT
TRBD2,few,TRBJ2-7,TRBV7-2,CASSSPGLAGGPYEQYF,TGTGCCAGCAGCTCCCCGGGACTAGCGGGAGGCCCCTACGAGCAGTACTTC
TRBD2,NA,TRBJ2-7,TRBV2,CASSERLAAREQYF,TGTGCCAGCAGTGAACGGCTAGCGGCTCGCGAGCAGTACTTC
NA,many,TRBJ2-7,TRBV29-1,CSVEDGGNPYEQYF,TGCAGCGTTGAAGATGGAGGGAACCCCTACGAGCAGTACTTC
NA,NA,TRBJ2-4,TRBV18,CASSPLQGDGKNIQYF,TGTGCCAGCTCACCATTGCAAGGGGATGGCAAAAACATTCAGTACTTC
TRBD1,NA,TRBJ2-3,TRBV24-1,CATRGQGFREDTQYF,TGTGCCACCCGGGGACAGGGCTTTCGCGAAGATACGCAGTATTTT
TRBD1,NA,TRBJ1-1,TRBV6-2/TRBV6-3,CVSRQGRFEAFF,TGTGTCAGCAGACAGGGAAGGTTTGAAGCTTTCTTT
NA,many,TRBJ1-1,TRBV12-3/TRBV12-4,CASSLRFPEAFF,TGTGCCAGCAGTTTACGTTTCCCTGAAGCTTTCTTT
NA,NA,TRBJ1-2,TRBV11-1,CASSLGGMSGYTF,TGTGCCAGCAGCTTGGGCGGAATGTCGGGCTACACCTTC
NA,few,TRBJ2-3,TRBV6-4,CASSDSDSATDTQYF,TGTGCCAGCAGTGACTCCGACTCTGCGACGGATACGCAGTATTTT
NA,NA,TRBJ2-3,TRBV6-2/TRBV6-3,CASSSHGRDTQYF,TGTGCCAGCAGTTCCCATGGGCGAGATACGCAGTATTTT
NA,NA,TRBJ1-2,TRBV27,CASSFIGAVDYGYTF,TGTGCCAGCAGTTTTATTGGGGCGGTCGACTATGGCTACACCTTC
TRBD2,NA,TRBJ2-1,TRBV29-1,CSVPTTSGTSYNEQFF,TGCAGCGTACCGACGACTAGCGGAACCTCCTACAATGAGCAGTTCTTC
TRBD1,NA,TRBJ2-1,TRBV7-2,CASSAGTGQNEQFF,TGTGCCAGCAGCGCCGGGACAGGGCAGAATGAGCAGTTCTTC
NA,NA,TRBJ2-7,TRBV21-1,CAIPLRAPSYEQYF,TGTGCCATCCCCCTCCGGGCTCCTTCCTACGAGCAGTACTTC
NA,NA,TRBJ2-2,TRBV24-1,CATSGAVWAGELFF,TGTGCCACCAGTGGGGCCGTGTGGGCCGGGGAGCTGTTTTTT
NA,NA,TRBJ2-7,TRBV20-1,CSAREYRHNEQLF,TGCAGTGCTAGGGAGTACCGACACAATGAGCAGCTCTTC
NA,few,TRBJ2-7,TRBV7-9,CASSHRDPSTRNLYEQYF,TGTGCCAGCAGCCATCGGGACCCCTCTACCCGAAACCTCTACGAGCAGTACTTC
NA,NA,TRBJ2-7,TRBV3-1,CASSQGSINEQYF,TGTGCCAGCAGCCAGGGGTCAATCAACGAGCAGTACTTC
NA,NA,TRBJ2-4,TRBV20-1,CSALAFSYNEQYF,TGCAGTGCCTTAGCCTTTTCCTACAATGAGCAGTACTTC
NA,NA,TRBJ1-2,TRBV2,CASDTKSFYGYTF,TGTGCCAGCGACACTAAGTCGTTCTATGGCTACACCTTC
TRBD2,NA,TRBJ2-5,TRBV4-3,CASSQVRTGLAGQETQYF,TGCGCCAGCAGCCAAGTAAGGACGGGACTAGCGGGACAAGAGACCCAGTACTTC
NA,few,TRBJ2-7,TRBV3-1,CASSQPGRQYF,TGTGCCAGCAGCCAACCGGGACGGCAGTACTTC
TRBD1,NA,TRBJ2-5,TRBV5-1,CASSFILSRAPGQGEETQYF,TGCGCCAGCAGCTTCATCTTGTCACGCGCCCCGGGACAGGGGGAAGAGACCCAGTACTTC
TRBD1,NA,TRBJ2-7,TRBV27,CASSWDRGMGSNPYEQYF,TGTGCCAGCAGTTGGGACAGGGGCATGGGTTCGAATCCCTACGAGCAGTACTTC
TRBD2,few,TRBJ2-7,TRBV3-1,CASSPGLAGVSYEQYF,TGTGCCAGCAGCCCGGGACTAGCGGGAGTCTCCTACGAGCAGTACTTC
TRBD2,NA,TRBJ2-1,TRBV5-1,CASSLAGGAAGGNEQFF,TGCGCCAGCAGCTTAGCGGGAGGGGCCGCTGGTGGCAATGAGCAGTTCTTC
NA,NA,TRBJ1-2,TRBV28,CASSFFLANYGYTF,TGTGCCAGCAGTTTTTTTTTAGCCAACTATGGCTACACCTTC
NA,NA,TRBJ2-6,TRBV28,CASTHEVAGANVLTF,TGTGCCAGCACCCACGAGGTGGCCGGGGCCAACGTCCTGACTTTC
TRBD2,few,TRBJ2-7,TRBV7-2,CASSLTGLADYEQYF,TGTGCCAGCAGCTTAACTGGACTAGCGGACTACGAGCAGTACTTC
TRBD2,few,TRBJ2-3,TRBV7-9,CASSFPPTSGTNTDTQYF,TGTGCCAGCAGCTTTCCACCGACTAGCGGAACAAACACAGATACGCAGTATTTT
NA,NA,TRBJ2-1,TRBV20-1,CSARVGGGNIFTQFF,TGCAGTGCTAGAGTGGGGGGAGGAAATATTTTTACCCAGTTCTTC
TRBD2,NA,TRBJ2-1,TRBV3-1,CASSQVSLAGVPNEQFF,TGTGCCAGCAGCCAAGTCTCGCTAGCGGGGGTCCCCAATGAGCAGTTCTTC